The 27 T cell receptor beta chains below were found in one sample sequenced in a study of blood T cell repertoires in COVID-19. Sequenced by immunoSEQ multiplex PCR; TCRdb stores in-frame clones only, minus some. The sample holds about 160,000 clones, 88% seen once. Sequencing used PBMCs or T cells enriched from blood (not recorded which). The receptors derive from a woman aged 45-60 years who had recovered from COVID-19.

The V and J genes are TRBV9 and TRBJ2-1; 8 bases are shared with TRBD1. Germline V gives CDR1 SGDLS, CDR2 YYNGEE. CDR3 length: 14 amino acids. V lost 0 bases, J lost 6 bases, and 2 bases stayed unmatched. The DNA for the CDR3 is TGTGCCAGCAGCGTAGAAGGGACAGGCAATGAGCAGTTCTTC. It is translated as CASSVEGTGNEQFF.

The chain is built from TRBV11-2 and TRBJ2-1; the match to TRBD1 covers 8 bases. The germline CDR1 and CDR2 sequences are SGHAT and FQNNGV. V lost 5 bases to trimming and J lost 9 bases; unmatched junction nucleotides: 15. This CDR3 is 16 amino acids long. The CDR3 here is CASSPQQGQGKIEQFF. CDR3 coding DNA: TGTGCCAGCAGCCCGCAACAAGGACAGGGTAAAATTGAGCAGTTCTTC.

The DNA for the CDR3 is TGTGCCAGTAGGCCCTCGGGACAGGGAAAGAATGAGCAGTTCTTC. It is translated as CASRPSGQGKNEQFF. The rearrangement joins TRBV19 to TRBJ2-1; 9 bases map to TRBD1. Unmatched junction bases numbered 10, after V lost 6 bases and J lost 7 bases. CDR1 and CDR2 from the germline V gene are LNHDA and SQIVND (reference sequence). The CDR3 covers 15 residues.

V usage is TRBV11-2 and J usage is TRBJ2-1, with 8 bases identical to TRBD1. The CDR3 sequence is 15 residues long. With V trimmed by 2 bases and J by 5 bases, 5 bases remained unmatched. Per the germline V gene, CDR1 is SGHAT and CDR2 is FQNNGV. CDR3 sequence (DNA): TGTGCCAGCAGCTTACTCCGGACAGGGAACAATGAGCAGTTCTTC. Its protein product is CASSLLRTGNNEQFF.

This clone was counted only a few times. This chain links TRBV2 with TRBJ1-2; no clear D. V was shortened by 0 bases and J by 1 base, with 9 bases between the two germline ends. Germline V CDR1 and CDR2: SNHLY, FYNNEI. The CDR3 loop spans 15 amino acids. Here the CDR3 reads CASSEALPFNYGYTF. In DNA form, the CDR3 reads TGTGCCAGCAGTGAAGCGCTACCTTTTAACTATGGCTACACCTTC.

This chain connects TRBV6-5 to TRBJ2-6; the D gene is possibly TRBD1 (5 bases). This CDR3 is built from 16 residues. Germline V gives CDR1 MNHEY, CDR2 SVGAGI. V was cut by 0 bases and J by 0 bases, with 6 bases left in between. In DNA, the CDR3 is TGTGCCAGCAGTTACTCGGGGCGCTCTGGGGCCAACGTCCTGACTTTC. This translates into CASSYSGRSGANVLTF.

This clone was seen only once. The V call is TRBV7-2, the J call TRBJ1-4; D gene uncertain. The CDR3 spans 15 residues. CDR1 is SGHTA, CDR2 FQGNSA, per germline. V was trimmed by 3 bases and J by 7 bases, leaving 15 bases between them. The CDR3 spells CASSLGRGPSEKLFF. For the CDR3, the DNA is TGTGCCAGCAGCTTGGGTAGAGGGCCGAGTGAAAAACTGTTTTTT.

The chain recombines TRBV24-1 with TRBJ2-4; D may match TRBD1 or TRBD2 (6 bases each). Trimming took off 4 bases at V and 3 bases at J, with 15 bases between the two ends. The CDR3 loop spans 16 amino acids. The germline gives CDR1 KGHDR, CDR2 SFDVKD. CDR3 loop: CATSELGGWGKNIQYF. In nucleotides, the CDR3 is TGTGCCACCAGTGAGTTGGGGGGCTGGGGCAAAAACATTCAGTACTTC.

The rearrangement links TRBV30 to TRBJ1-2, with a tentative D call TRBD1 (5 bases). This CDR3 comprises 14 residues. V was clipped by 4 bases and J by 5 bases, with 17 bases between them. CDR1 GTSNPN and CDR2 SVGIG come from the germline V gene (reference sequence). The CDR3 region has the DNA TGTGCCTGGACCCTCCCGCCCGGGGGGTATGGCTACACCTTC. It translates to CAWTLPPGGYGYTF.

The chain joins TRBV9 to TRBJ1-1; D not resolved. Trimming took off 8 bases at V and 9 bases at J, with 17 bases between the two ends. The CDR3 runs to 12 residues. Germline-derived CDR1 and CDR2 are SGDLS and YYNGEE. CDR3 nucleotides: TGTGCCAGTAATAGAGCGGGCGAAAAAGCTTTCTTT. It is translated as CASNRAGEKAFF.

The chain links TRBV9 to TRBJ2-1; D may be TRBD2 (6 bases). Deletions cut 3 bases from V and 0 bases from J, with 10 bases between. Looked up from germline, CDR1 is SGDLS and CDR2 is YYNGEE. The length of the CDR3 is 15 residues. The CDR3 DNA reads as TGTGCCAGCAGCGCCGGGACTTCCTCCTACAATGAGCAGTTCTTC. Protein: CASSAGTSSYNEQFF.

This clone was seen once. The chain couples TRBV3-1 (or the pseudogene TRBV3-2) to TRBJ2-7; 7 nucleotides align to TRBD1. In germline, CDR1 is LGHDT, CDR2 YNNKEL (reference sequence). This CDR3 is 13 amino acids long. Trimming at V came to 3 bases and at J to 3 bases, leaving 2 bases not matched to a gene. This chain's CDR3 is CASSQGDSYEQYF. Here the CDR3 DNA reads TGTGCCAGCAGCCAGGGGGACAGCTACGAGCAGTACTTC.

This clone has just a few counts. The chain is built from TRBV4-2 and TRBJ1-1; D might be TRBD1 (5 bases). The V and J ends lost 4 bases and 6 bases respectively, with 15 bases between them. Germline assignment: CDR1 LGHNA and CDR2 YNFKEQ. The CDR3 length is 14 residues. The CDR3 loop reads CASSPAGPGAEAFF. Here the CDR3 DNA reads TGTGCCAGCAGCCCCGCGGGACCCGGGGCTGAAGCTTTCTTT.

The chain recombines TRBV11-3 with TRBJ2-7; 12 bases match TRBD2. Germline V gives CDR1 SGHNT, CDR2 YENEEA. After removal of 4 bases from V and 3 bases from J, the junction contained 4 bases not matched to a gene. This CDR3 contains 15 residues. The CDR3 DNA is TGTGCCAGCAGCTCCGGGACTAGCGGGTTCTACGAGCAGTACTTC. Encoded protein: CASSSGTSGFYEQYF.

J is TRBJ2-7 and V is TRBV19; perhaps TRBD1 as D (6 bases). The CDR3 has 13 amino acids. V lost 7 bases to trimming and J lost 6 bases, with 16 bases between them. Germline-derived CDR1 and CDR2 are LNHDA and SQIVND (reference sequence). CDR3: CASTPDSRGEQYF. CDR3 DNA sequence: TGTGCCAGTACCCCGGACAGCCGTGGCGAGCAGTACTTC.

V is TRBV6-5 and J is TRBJ1-5, with unresolved D. With 8 bases removed from V and 0 bases from J, the gap between germline ends came to 14 bases. The CDR3 spans 15 residues. Germline V gene lookup returns CDR1 MNHEY and CDR2 SVGAGI. The CDR3 coding sequence is TGTGCCAGCCGAGCCCTAGTTTATAGCAATCAGCCCCAGCATTTT. It encodes CASRALVYSNQPQHF.

This clone showed up just once. V and J are TRBV7-9 and TRBJ1-6; D remains ambiguous. Per germline, CDR1 SEHNR and CDR2 FQNEAQ (reference sequence). V dropped 0 bases and J dropped 6 bases, with 6 bases sitting between them. This CDR3 is 14 amino acids long. The CDR3 reads CASSLAQANSPLHF. The CDR3 bases are TGTGCCAGCAGCTTAGCCCAGGCTAATTCACCCCTCCACTTT.

The V and J genes are TRBV2 and TRBJ1-2, with 10 bases aligning to TRBD1. Germline V gene data show CDR1 as SNHLY and CDR2 as FYNNEI. The ends lost 3 bases at V and 4 bases at J; junction bases unmatched: 2. The CDR3 is made up of 14 amino acids. The CDR3 loop reads CASSETGGGYGYTF. CDR3 bases: TGTGCCAGCAGTGAGACAGGGGGCGGCTATGGCTACACCTTC.

Only a few counts were recorded for this clone. The genes are TRBV4-3 and TRBJ1-2, with D possibly being TRBD1 (6 bases). This CDR3 has 15 residues. V was pared by 1 base and J by 8 bases, with 17 bases between. Germline V lookup: CDR1 LGHNA, CDR2 YSLEER. The CDR3, as DNA: TGCGCCAGCAGCCAAGTAGTCAGGGGCCAAGGCGGCTACACCTTC. The encoded protein is CASSQVVRGQGGYTF.

The J gene is TRBJ1-1, the V gene TRBV15, with D unresolved. The CDR3 is 15 amino acids. Trimming shortened V by 0 bases and J by 4 bases, and 12 bases separated the two germline ends. Germline V CDR1 and CDR2: LNHNV, YYDKDF (reference sequence). Here the CDR3 DNA reads TGTGCCACCAGCAGAGATCGGGGTTTGGGCACTGAAGCTTTCTTT. Translation gives CATSRDRGLGTEAFF.

The chain recombines TRBV6-5 with TRBJ2-1; TRBD2 matches at 11 bases. Unmatched junction bases numbered 8, after V lost 6 bases and J lost 7 bases. This CDR3 region has 15 residues. Germline V gene data show CDR1 as MNHEY and CDR2 as SVGAGI. CDR3 region: CASRLAGGRWNEQFF. The CDR3 DNA reads TGTGCCAGCAGATTAGCGGGGGGGCGGTGGAATGAGCAGTTCTTC.

The chain employs TRBV30 and TRBJ1-4, with 8 bases aligning to TRBD1. The trim removed 3 bases at V and 8 bases at J, leaving 8 bases unmatched. The germline gives CDR1 GTSNPN, CDR2 SVGIG (reference sequence). The CDR3 is 14 amino acids. For the CDR3, the DNA is TGTGCCTGGAGCTCAGGGGGCGCGGGGGAAAAACTGTTTTTT. Protein product: CAWSSGGAGEKLFF.

To note about this clone: Other nucleotide sequences from this sample produce the same CDR3. The J gene is TRBJ2-5, the V gene TRBV18, with 9 bases aligning to TRBD1. Germline loops: CDR1 KGHSH, CDR2 LQKENI. The CDR3 runs 14 residues. V shed 3 bases and J 4 bases; nucleotides not matched to a gene: 3. The CDR3 sequence is CASSPGQGRETQYF. CDR3 bases: TGTGCCAGCTCACCGGGACAGGGTAGAGAGACCCAGTACTTC.

The count of this clone is one. The chain employs TRBV6-5 and TRBJ2-7, with 11 bases fitting TRBD1. Germline V gene sequence: CDR1 MNHEY, CDR2 SVGAGI. CDR3 length: 14 amino acids. V trimming: 4 bases; J trimming: 6 bases; junction bases outside the gene matches: 5. CDR3 coding DNA: TGTGCCAGCAGTTGCTGGGACAGGGGGTGCGAGCAGTACTTC. Protein sequence: CASSCWDRGCEQYF.

V is TRBV6-5 and J is TRBJ2-3, with TRBD2 as a possible D gene (5 bases). V was clipped by 7 bases and J by 6 bases, with 11 bases between them. The CDR3 length is 12 residues. Germline V gives CDR1 MNHEY, CDR2 SVGAGI. The CDR3 here is CASNGGGDTQYF. For the CDR3, the DNA is TGTGCCAGCAACGGAGGAGGCGATACGCAGTATTTT.

V usage is TRBV5-4 and J usage is TRBJ2-2, with 7 bases matching TRBD2. V dropped 4 bases and J dropped 5; count of bases not matched to a gene: 14. This CDR3 has 17 amino acids. Germline V gene lookup returns CDR1 SGHNT and CDR2 YYREEE (reference sequence). The CDR3 is CASSDTQGGGGTGELFF. The CDR3 DNA sequence: TGTGCCAGCAGCGATACCCAGGGCGGGGGAGGAACCGGGGAGCTGTTTTTT.

This chain connects TRBV11-2 to TRBJ2-7; possibly TRBD1 for D (7 bases). V lost 5 bases to trimming and J lost 2 bases, with 16 bases between them. Germline V gives CDR1 SGHAT, CDR2 FQNNGV. The CDR3 totals 15 residues. CDR3 loop: CASSQGGGGAYEQYF. CDR3 bases: TGTGCCAGCAGCCAGGGGGGAGGCGGCGCCTACGAGCAGTACTTC.